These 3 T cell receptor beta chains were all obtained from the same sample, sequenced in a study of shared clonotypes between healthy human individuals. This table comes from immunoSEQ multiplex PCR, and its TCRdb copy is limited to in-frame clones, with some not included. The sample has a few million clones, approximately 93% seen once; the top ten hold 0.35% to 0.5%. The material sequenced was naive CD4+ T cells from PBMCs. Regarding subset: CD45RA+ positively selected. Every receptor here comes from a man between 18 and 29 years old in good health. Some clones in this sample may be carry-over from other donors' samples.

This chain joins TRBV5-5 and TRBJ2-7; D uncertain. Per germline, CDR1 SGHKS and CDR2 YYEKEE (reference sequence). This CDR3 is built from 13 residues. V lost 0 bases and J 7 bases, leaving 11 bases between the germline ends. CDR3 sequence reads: CASSLAPGLEQYF. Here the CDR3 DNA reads TGTGCCAGCAGCTTGGCCCCAGGTTTAGAGCAGTACTTC.

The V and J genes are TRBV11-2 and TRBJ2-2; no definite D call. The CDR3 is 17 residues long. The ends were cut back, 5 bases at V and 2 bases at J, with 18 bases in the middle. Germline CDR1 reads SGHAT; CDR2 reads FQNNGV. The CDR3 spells CASSRSGQARNTGELFF. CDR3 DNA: TGTGCCAGCAGCCGGAGTGGCCAGGCGCGAAACACCGGGGAGCTGTTTTTT.

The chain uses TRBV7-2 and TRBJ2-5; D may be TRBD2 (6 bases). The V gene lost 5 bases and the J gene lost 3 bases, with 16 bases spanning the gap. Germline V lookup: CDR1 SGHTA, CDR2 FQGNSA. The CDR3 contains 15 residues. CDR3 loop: CASSLQTRTEETQYF. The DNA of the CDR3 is TGTGCCAGCAGCCTCCAGACTAGAACTGAAGAGACCCAGTACTTC.